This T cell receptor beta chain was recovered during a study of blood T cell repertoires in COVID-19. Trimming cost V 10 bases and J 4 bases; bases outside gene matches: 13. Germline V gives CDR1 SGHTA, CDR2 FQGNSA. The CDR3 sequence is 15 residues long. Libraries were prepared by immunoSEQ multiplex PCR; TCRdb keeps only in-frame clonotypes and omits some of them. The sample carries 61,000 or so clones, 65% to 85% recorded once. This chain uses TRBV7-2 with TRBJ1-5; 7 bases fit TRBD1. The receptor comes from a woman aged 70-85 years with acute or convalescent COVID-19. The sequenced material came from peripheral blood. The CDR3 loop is CATSRSGGQNQPQHF. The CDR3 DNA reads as TGTGCCACCTCGCGATCAGGGGGGCAAAATCAGCCCCAGCATTTT.